One sample yielded the 27 T cell receptor beta chains listed below, sequenced in a study of blood T cell repertoires in COVID-19. Repertoires were generated with immunoSEQ multiplex PCR, while TCRdb's copy carries only in-frame clones and drops some. The table lists hundreds of thousands of clones, just over 85% of them singletons, with 1.4% to 1.5% in the top ten. The sequenced sample consisted of peripheral blood. Receptor source: a woman aged 25 to 39 with active or convalescent COVID-19.

The chain links TRBV12-3 or TRBV12-4 to TRBJ1-6, with D possibly TRBD1 on 5 matching bases. Trimming pared 6 bases from V and 9 bases from J, leaving 12 bases between. The CDR3 totals 13 residues. CDR3 in amino acids: CASRSGGGSPLHF. CDR3 sequence (DNA): TGTGCCAGCAGGAGCGGGGGAGGTTCACCCCTCCACTTT.

This chain connects TRBV2 to TRBJ1-2; D perhaps matches TRBD1 (6 bases). The V and J ends lost 5 bases and 5 bases respectively, with 9 bases between them. This CDR3 has 12 amino acids. Germline-derived CDR1 and CDR2 are SNHLY and FYNNEI. CDR3 sequence reads: CASSPGEYGYTF. CDR3 coding DNA: TGTGCCAGCAGTCCAGGGGAGTATGGCTACACCTTC.

The DNA of the CDR3 is TGTGCCAGCAGGGACAGTACCTACGAGCAGTACTTC. Residues: CASRDSTYEQYF. This chain joins TRBV12-3 or TRBV12-4 and TRBJ2-7; TRBD1 might be the D (6 bases). The CDR3 loop spans 12 amino acids. V dropped 6 bases and J dropped 2 bases, with 8 bases sitting between them.

The chain couples TRBV2 to TRBJ2-4; 11 bases fit TRBD2. V shed 6 bases and J 4 bases; nucleotides not matched to a gene: 8. Germline V gives CDR1 SNHLY, CDR2 FYNNEI. The CDR3 contains 16 residues. CDR3 sequence reads: CASREQGLAVKNIQYF. Written as DNA, the CDR3 is TGTGCCAGCAGGGAGCAGGGACTAGCGGTAAAAAACATTCAGTACTTC. Drawing the rest from reference TRBV2 and TRBJ2-4, the complete variable domain is EPEVTQTPSHQVTQMGQEVILRCVPISNHLYFYWYRQILGQKVEFLVSFYNNEISEKSEIFDDQFSVERPDGSNFTLKIRSTKLEDSAMYFCASREQGLAVKNIQYFGAGTRLSVL.

The chain links TRBV5-1 to TRBJ2-3; possible D gene TRBD2, 6 bases. Germline lookup yields CDR1 SGHRS and CDR2 YFSETQ. The CDR3 sequence is 14 residues long. V was trimmed by 2 bases and J by 4 bases, leaving 11 bases between them. The CDR3 spells CASSFPSDSDTQYF. The CDR3 region has the DNA TGCGCCAGCAGCTTCCCTAGCGATTCAGATACGCAGTATTTT.

This clone has more than one count but fewer than ten. The V and J genes are TRBV29-1 and TRBJ2-1; D is possibly TRBD1 or TRBD2 (5 bases each). Trimming took 7 bases from V and 2 from J, leaving 9 bases between them. The CDR3 sequence is 12 residues long. Germline lookup yields CDR1 SQVTM and CDR2 ANQGSEA. The CDR3 sequence: CSGGYTYNEQFF. CDR3 nucleotides: TGCAGCGGGGGGTATACCTACAATGAGCAGTTCTTC.

The chain employs TRBV15 and TRBJ2-7, with D maybe TRBD2 (7 bases). The V and J ends lost 8 bases and 9 bases respectively, with 14 bases between them. The CDR3 covers 11 residues. The germline gives CDR1 LNHNV, CDR2 YYDKDF (reference sequence). In DNA form, the CDR3 reads TGTGCCACCTCCCGCGCGGGGGCGCAGTACTTC. Its protein product is CATSRAGAQYF.

CDR3 residues: CSASLRRALEGEQYF. CDR3 bases: TGCAGTGCTAGTCTCCGTAGGGCGCTGGAGGGCGAGCAGTACTTC. The gene calls are TRBV20-1 and TRBJ2-7, with a tentative D call TRBD2 (6 bases). The CDR3 is made up of 15 amino acids. Deletions cut 3 bases from V and 6 bases from J, with 21 bases between. Germline CDR1 and CDR2: DFQATT and SNEGSKA (reference sequence).

This chain joins TRBV30 and TRBJ2-3, with unresolved D. Trimming stripped 5 bases from V and 4 bases from J, with 16 bases between. Germline V CDR1 and CDR2: GTSNPN, SVGIG (reference sequence). CDR3 length equals 14 residues. CDR3 sequence (DNA): TGTGCCTGGGCCCCAGGAAGTTTATCAGATACGCAGTATTTT. Translation: CAWAPGSLSDTQYF.

The chain recombines TRBV5-4 with TRBJ2-7; weak D call: TRBD2 (6 bases). The CDR3 length is 11 residues. Germline V lookup: CDR1 SGHNT, CDR2 YYREEE (reference sequence). The V end lost 2 bases, the J end lost 12 bases, and 12 bases lay between the germline ends. Written as DNA, the CDR3 is TGTGCCAGCAGCTTTCAAAGAGCGGGGTACTTC. It encodes CASSFQRAGYF.

The chain carries TRBV4-2 and TRBJ2-7, with 8 bases matching TRBD1. After removal of 0 bases from V and 3 bases from J, the junction contained 7 bases not matched to a gene. The CDR3 runs 16 residues. Germline lookup yields CDR1 LGHNA and CDR2 YNFKEQ. The DNA for the CDR3 is TGTGCCAGCAGCCAAGATAAGGGGACAGGAGACTACGAGCAGTACTTC. Translated: CASSQDKGTGDYEQYF.

The V call is TRBV5-1, the J call TRBJ2-5; 7 bases are shared with TRBD2. Per germline, CDR1 SGHRS and CDR2 YFSETQ. J lost 3 bases, V lost 5 bases, and 7 bases had no gene match. This CDR3 region has 14 residues. CDR3 bases: TGCGCCAGCAGAGGCTTTGCGGGAGAAGAGACCCAGTACTTC. Translation: CASRGFAGEETQYF.

The CDR3 protein is CASSTYTGTGNQPQHF. The CDR3, as DNA: TGTGCCAGTAGTACATATACCGGGACAGGGAATCAGCCCCAGCATTTT. The chain recombines TRBV19 with TRBJ1-5, with TRBD1 matching 9 bases. This CDR3 contains 16 residues. The germline CDR1 and CDR2 sequences are LNHDA and SQIVND (reference sequence). V gave up 4 bases and J gave up 4 bases; unmatched junction bases: 8.

The genes are TRBV7-6 and TRBJ1-6; maybe TRBD1 (5 bases). CDR1 is SGHVS and CDR2 is FNYEAQ in the germline V gene. The CDR3 consists of 13 residues. Trimming stripped 5 bases from V and 16 bases from J, with 18 bases between. The DNA for the CDR3 is TGTGCCAGCAGCCCTACGGGACTTCAGGCTCTCCACTTT. It yields the protein CASSPTGLQALHF.

This rearrangement joins TRBV27 to TRBJ2-1; D remains ambiguous. This CDR3 contains 11 residues. V was shortened by 3 bases and J by 7 bases, with 4 bases between the two germline ends. Germline V CDR1 and CDR2: MNHEY, SMNVEV (reference sequence). The CDR3 spells CASSLANEQFF. Written as DNA, the CDR3 is TGTGCCAGCAGTTTGGCTAATGAGCAGTTCTTC.

This clone has only a few counts. The DNA for the CDR3 is TGCGCCAGCAGTGAGTCGAGACAAACAAACACCATATATTTT. It specifies CASSESRQTNTIYF. The gene calls are TRBV10-1 and TRBJ1-3; D is unclear. In germline, CDR1 is WNHNN, CDR2 SYGVQD (reference sequence). The CDR3 contains 14 residues. V lost 0 bases to trimming and J lost 6 bases, with 9 bases between them.

This rearrangement joins TRBV13 to TRBJ1-3, with no clear D. The V gene's germline CDR1 is PRHDT and CDR2 FYEKMQ (reference sequence). The length of the CDR3 is 13 residues. V lost 5 bases and J 0 bases, leaving 5 bases between the germline ends. The DNA of the CDR3 is TGTGCCAGCAGCCCCGTCTCTGGAAACACCATATATTTT. Residues: CASSPVSGNTIYF. The whole variable domain, filled in from reference TRBV13 and TRBJ1-3, reads AAGVIQSPRHLIKEKRETATLKCYPIPRHDTVYWYQQGPGQDPQFLISFYEKMQSDKGSIPDRFSAQQFSDYHSELNMSSLELGDSALYFCASSPVSGNTIYFGEGSWLTVV.

This chain links TRBV19 with TRBJ2-1, with 8 bases matching TRBD2. Trimming removed 3 bases from V and 4 bases from J; junction bases left unmatched: 14. The CDR3 runs 18 residues. CDR1 LNHDA and CDR2 SQIVND come from the germline V gene (reference sequence). Written as DNA, the CDR3 is TGTGCCAGTAGTATCACCCCCCTACTAGCGGATGCTTACAATGAGCAGTTCTTC. This encodes CASSITPLLADAYNEQFF.

The chain combines TRBV10-3 with TRBJ1-2, with a tentative D call TRBD1 (6 bases). The germline V gene has CDR1 ENHRY and CDR2 SYGVKD. V was trimmed by 4 bases and J by 4 bases, leaving 7 bases between them. The CDR3 loop spans 12 amino acids. CDR3 bases: TGTGCCATCAGTGCACAGGGCTATGGCTACACCTTC. This gives the protein CAISAQGYGYTF.

This clone is a singleton in its sample. The V call is TRBV18, the J call TRBJ2-3, with D perhaps TRBD1 (6 bases). Germline assignment: CDR1 KGHSH and CDR2 LQKENI. Trimming shortened V by 3 bases and J by 0 bases, and 19 bases separated the two germline ends. CDR3 length: 18 residues. In DNA form, the CDR3 reads TGTGCCAGCTCACCCCGGGTCGGACAGACTTCCAGCACAGATACGCAGTATTTT. Residues: CASSPRVGQTSSTDTQYF.

This chain uses TRBV4-2 with TRBJ1-5; tentative D call: TRBD1 (5 bases). The CDR3 spans 22 residues. Germline V gene sequence: CDR1 LGHNA, CDR2 YNFKEQ. V gave up 0 bases and J gave up 0 bases, with 27 bases separating them. CDR3 in amino acids: CASSQDPVTWEQEGDSNQPQHF. CDR3 DNA sequence: TGTGCCAGCAGCCAAGACCCCGTGACCTGGGAACAGGAGGGAGATAGCAATCAGCCCCAGCATTTT.

The chain links TRBV5-1 to TRBJ2-1; the match to TRBD1 covers 8 bases. The germline gives CDR1 SGHRS, CDR2 YFSETQ. V trimming: 0 bases; J trimming: 4 bases; junction bases outside the gene matches: 6. The CDR3 extends over 16 amino acids. The DNA of the CDR3 is TGCGCCAGCAGCTTGGCCCTAGGACAGGGTTACAATGAGCAGTTCTTC. Translated, it gives CASSLALGQGYNEQFF.

The V and J genes are TRBV5-1 and TRBJ2-6; 11 bases match TRBD1. The germline V gene encodes CDR1 SGHRS and CDR2 YFSETQ. This CDR3 region has 14 residues. With V trimmed by 4 bases and J by 11 bases, 5 bases remained unmatched. The CDR3 nucleotides read TGCGCCAGCAGCCCCGGGACAGGGGGACACGTCCTGACTTTC. Its translation is CASSPGTGGHVLTF.

The chain joins TRBV19 to TRBJ2-1, with a weak D call TRBD2 (6 bases). CDR1 is LNHDA and CDR2 is SQIVND in the germline V gene (reference sequence). CDR3 length equals 15 residues. Trimming left V 8 bases short and J 0 bases short, with 14 bases between. CDR3 in DNA: TGTGCCAGTGGGGGGACGGCGAGCTCCTACAATGAGCAGTTCTTC. Amino acid sequence: CASGGTASSYNEQFF.

This chain uses TRBV18 with TRBJ2-3, with D possibly TRBD2 on 5 matching bases. The V end was cut by 6 bases, the J end by 6 bases, with 10 bases between. This CDR3 spans 12 amino acids. Germline V gene lookup returns CDR1 KGHSH and CDR2 LQKENI. The CDR3 DNA reads TGTGCCAGCTCGCGCGAGCGGGATACGCAGTATTTT. This codes for CASSRERDTQYF.

This clone has more than one count but fewer than ten. Other DNA sequences in the sample encode the same CDR3. The gene calls are TRBV4-1 and TRBJ1-3, with D possibly being TRBD1 (6 bases). Per the germline V gene, CDR1 is MGHRA and CDR2 is YSYEKL. V lost 4 bases, J lost 0 bases, and 10 bases lay in between. The CDR3 is 15 amino acids. This CDR3 is CASSPRTVSGNTIYF. The CDR3 DNA reads as TGCGCCAGCAGCCCGAGGACAGTCTCTGGAAACACCATATATTTT.

The chain is built from TRBV15 and TRBJ2-3; TRBD2 matches 7 bases. V trimming: 5 bases; J trimming: 6 bases; junction bases outside the gene matches: 17. CDR1 and CDR2 (germline): LNHNV, YYDKDF (reference sequence). This CDR3 spans 17 amino acids. CDR3 in DNA: TGTGCCACCAGCTCGTACCGGGAGGCCACGGACTTTGATACGCAGTATTTT. This codes for CATSSYREATDFDTQYF.